The present T cell receptor (beta chain) was sequenced within a study of T-cell memory formation after mild COVID-19. About the study: TCR clusters largely stayed donor specific. Study findings and constraints: CD4/CD8 balance characterized clones contracting day 15 to 85, and CD4+ skew characterized later expanders. Among CD4+ contracting clones, most were CM and EM, and CD8+ ones EMRA.

Of note for this clonotype: Its antigen is not identified.

The CDR3 contains 14 residues. J was trimmed by 2 bases and V by 8 bases; bases with no gene match: 7. Germline V lookup: CDR1 SGHTA, CDR2 FQGNSA. Employing constant-segment primers, 5'RACE generated TCR alpha and TCR beta cDNA libraries bearing sample barcodes and UMIs. TCRdb called the 5' RACE reads again in MiXCR, with one record for every CDR3 protein. This table holds about half a million distinct CDR3 sequences, roughly 18% found once. V and J are TRBV7-2 and TRBJ2-3; the match to TRBD2 covers 7 bases. This receptor was obtained from an adult woman who had mild COVID-19 (a few samples of this study predate the infection). Cell type and time point are not known. The sequenced sample consisted of PBMCs or a T cell subset sorted from them (not recorded which). CDR3 nucleotide sequence: TGTGCCAGCCGCTCTAGCGGATACACAGATACGCAGTATTTT. Its translation is CASRSSGYTDTQYF.